The present entry profiles one T cell receptor beta chain with its context. This sample is drawn from a study of blood T cell repertoires in COVID-19. Overall study context: From the United States, Italy and Spain came samples of acute and convalescent COVID-19. T cells, B-cell-depleted T cells, or PBMCs provided the cDNA or gDNA that served as material.

In the original analysis: For nucleated cells, counts were estimated from reference gene primer amplification. Here immunoSEQ multiplex PCR was the method, and the copy in TCRdb shows in-frame clones only, minus some. That table supplies the V and J calls and clone size; D and trimming were determined from the DNA. The table has over 55,000 clones, about 81% seen once. Trimming removed 6 bases at V and 6 bases at J, with 23 bases between. The CDR3 loop spans 16 amino acids. Per germline, CDR1 LNHDA and CDR2 SQIVND (reference sequence). This sequence originates from a woman older than 75 with acute or convalescent COVID-19. This rearrangement joins TRBV19 to TRBJ1-1, with a possible D match to TRBD1 (5 bases). What was sequenced was peripheral blood. The CDR3 region is CASSPWGRGPTPEAFF. The CDR3 bases are TGTGCCAGTAGCCCTTGGGGAAGGGGTCCGACCCCTGAAGCTTTCTTT.